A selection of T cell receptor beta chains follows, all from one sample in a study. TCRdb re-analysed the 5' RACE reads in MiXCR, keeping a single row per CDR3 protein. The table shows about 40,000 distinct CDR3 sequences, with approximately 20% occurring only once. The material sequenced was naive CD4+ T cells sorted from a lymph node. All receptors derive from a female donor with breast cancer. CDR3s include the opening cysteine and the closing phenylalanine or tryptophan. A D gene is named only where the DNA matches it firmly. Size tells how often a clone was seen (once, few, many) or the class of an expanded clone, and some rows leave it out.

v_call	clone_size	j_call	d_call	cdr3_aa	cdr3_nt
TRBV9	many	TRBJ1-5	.	CASSVSQEGQPQHF	TGTGCCAGCAGCGTGTCACAGGAGGGTCAGCCCCAGCATTTT
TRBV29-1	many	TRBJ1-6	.	CSVSTGTSEGSPLHF	TGCAGCGTTTCCACCGGGACAAGTGAAGGATCACCCCTCCACTTT
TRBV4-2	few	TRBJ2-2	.	CASSQGLAYTGELFF	TGTGCCAGCAGCCAAGGGCTAGCGTACACCGGGGAGCTGTTTTTT
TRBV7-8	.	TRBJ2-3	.	CASSLREGLSTDTQYF	TGTGCCAGCAGCTTAAGAGAGGGCCTTAGCACAGATACGCAGTATTTT
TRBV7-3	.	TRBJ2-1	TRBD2	CASSRLAGEVNEQFF	TGTGCCAGCAGCCGACTAGCGGGAGAGGTGAATGAGCAGTTCTTC
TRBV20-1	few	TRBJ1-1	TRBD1	CSAPDPGGADTEAFF	TGCAGTGCGCCCGACCCAGGGGGCGCTGACACTGAAGCTTTCTTT
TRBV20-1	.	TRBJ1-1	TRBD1	CSAPGTGETSAFF	TGCAGTGCTCCCGGGACAGGGGAGACCTCGGCTTTCTTT
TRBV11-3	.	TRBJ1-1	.	CASSSRDKYTEAFF	TGTGCCAGCAGCTCCCGGGACAAGTACACTGAAGCTTTCTTT
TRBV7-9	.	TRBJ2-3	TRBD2	CASSLEYPMGGRQYF	TGTGCCAGCAGCTTAGAATACCCAATGGGCGGGAGACAGTATTTT
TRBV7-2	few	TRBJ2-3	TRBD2	CASSSGAAGVSDTQYF	TGTGCCAGCAGCTCAGGGGCAGCGGGGGTGTCAGATACGCAGTATTTT
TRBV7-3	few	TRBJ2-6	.	CASSLTGPPGVFGANVLTF	TGTGCCAGCAGCCTTACCGGGCCCCCCGGGGTCTTTGGGGCCAACGTCCTGACTTTC
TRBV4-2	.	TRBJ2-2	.	CASSQDRLNTGELFF	TGTGCCAGCAGCCAAGACCGTCTGAACACCGGGGAGCTGTTTTTT
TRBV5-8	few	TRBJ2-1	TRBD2	CASSLAVSGLAAYNEQFF	TGTGCCAGCAGCTTGGCAGTGTCGGGACTAGCGGCTTACAATGAGCAGTTCTTC
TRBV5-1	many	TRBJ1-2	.	CASSSGGSTNYGYTF	TGCGCCAGCAGCTCCGGAGGCAGCACTAACTATGGCTACACCTTC
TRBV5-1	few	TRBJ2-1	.	CASSWDWGNEQFF	TGCGCCAGCAGCTGGGACTGGGGCAATGAGCAGTTCTTC
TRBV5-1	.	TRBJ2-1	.	CASRKDPSLNEQFF	TGCGCCAGCCGGAAGGATCCTAGTTTGAATGAGCAGTTCTTC
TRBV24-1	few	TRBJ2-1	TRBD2	CATSDFGDSGRAGDEQFF	TGTGCCACCAGTGATTTCGGGGATAGCGGGAGGGCCGGGGATGAGCAGTTCTTC
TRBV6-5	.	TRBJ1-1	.	CASSYSTVTMDTEACF	TGTGCCAGCAGTTACTCGACGGTAACTATGGACACTGAAGCTTGCTTT
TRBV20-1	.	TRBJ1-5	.	CSARSGYNQPQHF	TGCAGTGCTAGATCGGGGTACAATCAGCCCCAGCATTTT
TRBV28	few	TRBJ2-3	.	CASSSPFLLTDTQYF	TGTGCCAGCAGTTCCCCCTTCCTCTTAACAGATACGCAGTATTTT
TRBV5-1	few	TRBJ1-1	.	CASSLQGTEAFF	TGCGCCAGCAGCTTGCAGGGGACTGAAGCTTTCTTT
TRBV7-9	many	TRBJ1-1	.	CASSLDRNTEAFF	TGTGCCAGCAGCTTGGACCGAAACACTGAAGCTTTCTTT
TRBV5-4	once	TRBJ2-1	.	CASSLLGNEQFF	TGTGCCAGCAGCTTGCTTGGCAATGAGCAGTTCTTC
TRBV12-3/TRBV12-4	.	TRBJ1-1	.	CASSSDWNTEAFF	TGTGCCAGCAGTTCTGATTGGAACACTGAAGCTTTCTTT
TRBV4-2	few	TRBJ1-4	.	CASSQGGQANEKLFF	TGTGCCAGCAGCCAAGGTGGGCAGGCGAATGAAAAACTGTTTTTT
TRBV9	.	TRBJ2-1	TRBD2	CASSERLARDEQFF	TGTGCCAGCAGCGAAAGACTAGCTAGGGATGAGCAGTTCTTC
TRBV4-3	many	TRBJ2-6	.	CASSPELAMGANVLTF	TGCGCCAGCAGCCCCGAACTCGCTATGGGGGCCAACGTCCTGACTTTC
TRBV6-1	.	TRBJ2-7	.	CASSEAVQGTHEQYF	TGTGCCAGCAGTGAAGCGGTACAGGGAACCCACGAGCAGTACTTC
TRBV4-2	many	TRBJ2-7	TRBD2	CASSQAGLSGRNYEQYF	TGTGCCAGCAGCCAAGCAGGACTAAGCGGGAGGAACTACGAGCAGTACTTC
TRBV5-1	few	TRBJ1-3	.	CASSWAGSSGNTIYF	TGCGCCAGCAGCTGGGCGGGGAGCTCTGGAAACACCATATATTTT
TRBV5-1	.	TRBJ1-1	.	CASSLGRTAAKEAFF	TGCGCCAGCAGCTTGGGGCGAACAGCAGCTAAAGAAGCTTTCTTT
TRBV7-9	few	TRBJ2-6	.	CASSLGQAGGANVLTF	TGTGCCAGCAGCTTGGGTCAGGCCGGCGGGGCCAACGTCCTGACTTTC
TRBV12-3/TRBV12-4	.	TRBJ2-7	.	CASSFTEGGGEQYF	TGTGCCAGCAGTTTTACGGAGGGGGGAGGCGAGCAGTACTTC
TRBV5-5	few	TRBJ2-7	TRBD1	CASSFDRGDDEQYF	TGTGCCAGCAGCTTTGACAGGGGTGACGACGAGCAGTACTTC
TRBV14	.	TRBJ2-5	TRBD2	CASSQTAGGTQYF	TGTGCCAGCAGCCAAACGGCGGGAGGCACCCAGTACTTC
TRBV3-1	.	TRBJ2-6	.	CASSQGMIRQANVLTF	TGTGCCAGCAGCCAAGGGATGATTAGGCAGGCCAACGTCCTGACTTTC
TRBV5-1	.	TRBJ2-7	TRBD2	CASSLLRGTSSYEQYF	TGCGCCAGCAGCTTGCTTCGCGGGACTAGCTCCTACGAGCAGTACTTC
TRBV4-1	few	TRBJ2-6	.	CASSGGGAGANVLTF	TGCGCCAGCAGCGGAGGGGGCGCTGGGGCCAACGTCCTGACTTTC
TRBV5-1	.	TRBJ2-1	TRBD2	CASSVTSGGYNEQFF	TGCGCCAGCAGCGTTACTAGCGGGGGCTACAATGAGCAGTTCTTC
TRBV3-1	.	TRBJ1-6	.	CASSQDYGNSPLHF	TGTGCCAGCAGCCAAGATTACGGGAATTCACCCCTCCACTTT
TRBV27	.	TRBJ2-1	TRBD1	CASKDRGLGEQFF	TGTGCCAGCAAGGACAGGGGGCTAGGTGAGCAGTTCTTC
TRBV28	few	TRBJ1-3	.	CATHGGQSSTIYF	TGTGCCACTCATGGGGGTCAATCAAGCACCATATATTTT
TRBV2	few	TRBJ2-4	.	CASSEQMGNIQYF	TGTGCCAGCAGTGAACAGATGGGAAACATTCAGTACTTC
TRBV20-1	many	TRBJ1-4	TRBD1	CSARSGGYEKLFF	TGCAGTGCCCGTTCAGGGGGCTATGAAAAACTGTTTTTT
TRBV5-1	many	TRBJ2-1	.	CASSPTSFGNEQFF	TGCGCCAGCAGCCCTACTAGCTTCGGAAATGAGCAGTTCTTC
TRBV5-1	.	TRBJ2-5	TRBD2	CASSFSGRQETQYF	TGCGCCAGCAGCTTCTCCGGGAGGCAAGAGACCCAGTACTTC
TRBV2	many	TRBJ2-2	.	CASTPRGTGELFF	TGTGCCAGCACCCCCAGGGGCACCGGGGAGCTGTTTTTT
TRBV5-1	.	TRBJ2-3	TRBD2	CASSLVPALAGGRETDTQYF	TGCGCCAGCAGCTTGGTCCCGGCGCTAGCGGGAGGCCGGGAGACAGATACGCAGTATTTT
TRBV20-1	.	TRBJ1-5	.	CSASPGWPDQPQHF	TGCAGTGCTAGTCCAGGGTGGCCGGATCAGCCCCAGCATTTT
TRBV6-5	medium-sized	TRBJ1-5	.	CASSERGGISQPQHF	TGTGCCAGCAGCGAGAGGGGGGGAATTAGTCAGCCCCAGCATTTT
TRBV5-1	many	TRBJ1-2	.	CASSPGTYYGYTF	TGCGCCAGCAGCCCAGGGACGTACTATGGCTACACCTTC
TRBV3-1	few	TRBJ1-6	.	CASSQDAPGYSPLHF	TGTGCCAGCAGCCAAGACGCACCCGGATATTCACCCCTCCACTTT
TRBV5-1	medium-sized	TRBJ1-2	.	CASSLEVGTVDGYTF	TGCGCCAGCAGCTTGGAGGTGGGCACCGTCGATGGCTACACCTTC
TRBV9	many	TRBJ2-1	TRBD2	CASSPQFGGIDNEQFF	TGTGCCAGCAGCCCCCAGTTCGGGGGGATCGACAATGAGCAGTTCTTC